The rows below give T cell receptor beta chains drawn from one sample of a study of blood T cell repertoires in COVID-19. Profiling relied on immunoSEQ multiplex PCR, and the TCRdb table lists in-frame clones only, not all of them. The sample yields some 150,000 clones, 86% seen once. The sequenced sample was peripheral blood. Every receptor here comes from a man in his 70s with acute or convalescent COVID-19. Each CDR3 is given with its conserved first and last residue. A D gene is named only where the DNA matches it firmly. Where a row states a size, it is once, few, many or the class of an expanded clone; other rows omit it.

size	V	J	D	DNA	CDR3
-	TRBV15	TRBJ2-7	-	TGTGCCACCAGCAGAGATGAAACAGGGAGCCACGAGCAGTACTTC	CATSRDETGSHEQYF
once	TRBV11-3	TRBJ2-7	-	TGTGCCAGCAGCTTGATATGGACTGACGAGCAGTACTTC	CASSLIWTDEQYF
few	TRBV2	TRBJ1-1	-	TGTGCCAGCAGGCTTACGGGGGGGCTTGAAGCTTTCTTT	CASRLTGGLEAFF
-	TRBV27	TRBJ1-6	-	TGTGCCAGCAGTTCCCGACAGAGAGATAATTCACCCCTCCACTTT	CASSSRQRDNSPLHF
-	TRBV4-3	TRBJ1-2	-	TGCGCCAGCAGCCGTCACAGGGAAAACCTCTATGGCTACACCTTC	CASSRHRENLYGYTF
-	TRBV19	TRBJ2-7	-	TGTGCCAGTAGTATAGAACGCGGGGCCGGCGAGCAGTACTTC	CASSIERGAGEQYF
-	TRBV5-1	TRBJ1-4	-	TGCGCCAGCAGTCTCAAGGGGTCGGTGAATGAAAAACTGTTTTTT	CASSLKGSVNEKLFF
once	TRBV7-9	TRBJ2-3	-	TGTGCCAGCAGCCGGACTAGCACAGATACGCAGTATTTT	CASSRTSTDTQYF
few	TRBV9	TRBJ2-1	TRBD2	TGTGCCAGCAGCGGTAGCGGGAGGGCCGTAACCTACAATGAGCAGTTCTTC	CASSGSGRAVTYNEQFF
once	TRBV27	TRBJ1-6	-	TGTGCCAGCAGTTTATTGGGAGGGTTAGAGTCTTCACCCCTCCACTTT	CASSLLGGLESSPLHF
-	TRBV7-2	TRBJ2-7	-	TGTGCCAGCAGCTTCGAGGGGGCGTCCGGGGGATACGAGCAGTACTTC	CASSFEGASGGYEQYF
-	TRBV19	TRBJ2-5	-	TGTGCCAGTAGTCTGCATCGGGGGGAGACCCAGTACTTC	CASSLHRGETQYF
-	TRBV4-3	TRBJ1-2	TRBD1	TGCGCCAGCAGCCAAGTCGGGACAGCCTATGGCTACACCTTC	CASSQVGTAYGYTF
once	TRBV7-9	TRBJ2-2	-	TGTGCCAGCAGGATTCCGGCGGAAGAGGTCGGGGAGCTGTTTTTT	CASRIPAEEVGELFF
-	TRBV4-2	TRBJ2-7	TRBD2	TGTGCCAGCAGCCAACTAGCGGGGGTCAGCTCCTACGAGCAGTACTTC	CASSQLAGVSSYEQYF
-	TRBV19	TRBJ2-7	-	TGTGCCAGTACCACCTCACTGGGGAGTGTTTACGAGCAGTACTTC	CASTTSLGSVYEQYF
-	TRBV7-8	TRBJ2-3	-	TGTGCCAGCAGCACATCCGATACGCAGTATTTT	CASSTSDTQYF
-	TRBV2	TRBJ2-1	-	TGTGCCAGCAGTGGCGGGGAAATGTACAATGAGCAGTTCTTC	CASSGGEMYNEQFF
-	TRBV5-1	TRBJ2-7	TRBD2	TGCGCCAGCAGCTTGGAACTAGCGGGGGCGAAACAGTACTTC	CASSLELAGAKQYF
few	TRBV19	TRBJ2-1	TRBD2	TGTGCCAGCTCTAGCGGGAGCTCCTACAATGAGCAGTTCTTC	CASSSGSSYNEQFF
-	TRBV27	TRBJ1-1	TRBD1	TGTGCCAGTACCAGGGGGATAGGAATGAACACTGAAGCTTTCTTT	CASTRGIGMNTEAFF
-	TRBV19	TRBJ1-5	-	TGTGCCAGTAGTATTGGTCACTCGGCAGGGAACAATCAGCCCCAGCATTTT	CASSIGHSAGNNQPQHF
-	TRBV3-1/TRBV3-2	TRBJ2-5	TRBD1	TGTGCCAGCAGCCAAGTCGGGACAGAAGAGACCCAGTACTTC	CASSQVGTEETQYF
-	TRBV7-2	TRBJ2-2	-	TGTGCCAGCAGCCTCCAGGGGAGGGGCACCGGGGAGCTGTTTTTT	CASSLQGRGTGELFF
-	TRBV29-1	TRBJ1-6	TRBD1	TGCAGCGTCCAGGACAGGGGAAATTCACCCCTCCACTTT	CSVQDRGNSPLHF
-	TRBV19	TRBJ2-2	TRBD2	TGTGCCAGCGGGACTAGGAACGGGGAGCTGTTTTTT	CASGTRNGELFF
-	TRBV11-2	TRBJ2-3	TRBD2	TGTGCCAGCAGCCCCCCCACACTAGCGGGGTCCACAGATACGCAGTATTTT	CASSPPTLAGSTDTQYF
-	TRBV5-1	TRBJ1-2	-	TGCGCCAGCAGCTGGGGCGATCCAGGCTATGGCTACACCTTC	CASSWGDPGYGYTF
-	TRBV27	TRBJ1-2	-	TGTGCCAGCAGTTTATCGAGGGCCTTTAACTATGGCTACACCTTC	CASSLSRAFNYGYTF
-	TRBV5-4	TRBJ1-1	TRBD1	TGTGCCAGCAGCTCACAGGGGGTTAACACTGAAGCTTTCTTT	CASSSQGVNTEAFF
-	TRBV7-2	TRBJ1-5	-	TGTGCCAGCAGCCCGGGAGGTAGCAATCAGCCCCAGCATTTT	CASSPGGSNQPQHF
-	TRBV7-3	TRBJ2-7	-	TGTGCCAGCAGCGCGGACACTTCCTACGAGCAGTACTTC	CASSADTSYEQYF
-	TRBV6-6	TRBJ2-1	TRBD2	TGTGCCAGCAGTCTAGCGGGAGGCGTCTCCTACAATGAGCAGTTCTTC	CASSLAGGVSYNEQFF
-	TRBV11-2	TRBJ2-6	TRBD1	TGTGCCAGCAGCCACCAAGGACAGGGTCCCTCTGGGGCCAACGTCCTGACTTTC	CASSHQGQGPSGANVLTF
-	TRBV24-1	TRBJ2-5	-	TGTGCCACCAGTGATCCAACGCGAGAAGAGACCCAGTACTTC	CATSDPTREETQYF
-	TRBV13	TRBJ2-7	TRBD1	TGTGCCAGCAGCTTAGGACCAGGGGGTGTCGACGAGCAGTACTTC	CASSLGPGGVDEQYF
-	TRBV5-1	TRBJ2-7	TRBD1	TGCGCCAGCAGCTCGGACAGGGGGTCGGAAAGGCAGTACTTC	CASSSDRGSERQYF
few	TRBV7-8	TRBJ1-1	-	TGTGCCAGCAGCTTAGAAAACCGACGGAGAACTGAAGCTTTCTTT	CASSLENRRRTEAFF
-	TRBV21-1	TRBJ1-2	-	TGTGCCAGCAGCATCCGTATACTACAGGGGGCGCATGGCTACACCTTC	CASSIRILQGAHGYTF
-	TRBV5-4	TRBJ2-3	TRBD2	TGTGCCAGCAGCTTGGGGGGTAGCGGGAGAGAAGATACGCAGTATTTT	CASSLGGSGREDTQYF